This TCR beta chain originates from a study of cytomegalovirus exposure and HLA in healthy donors. Researchers ran the PCR with 60 Vbeta and 13 Jbeta primers. Produced via immunoSEQ multiplex PCR; TCRdb's table is partial and in-frame only. The data show roughly 100,000 clones, over 70% seen once. This CDR3 comprises 15 residues. Germline lookup yields CDR1 SGHTA and CDR2 FQGTGA. V lost 4 bases to trimming and J lost 3 bases; unmatched junction nucleotides: 6. The sample was PBMCs. V is TRBV7-3 and J is TRBJ2-3, with 8 bases identical to TRBD2. This TCR was recovered from a man aged 40-55 years in good health and CMV-seronegative. CDR3 sequence: CASSWSGGWTDTQYF. Here the CDR3 DNA reads TGTGCCAGCAGCTGGAGCGGGGGATGGACAGATACGCAGTATTTT.